This is a list of T cell receptor beta chains from one sample in a study of regulatory T cells in long-lasting Graves disease. TCRdb ran MiXCR on the multiplex PCR reads and lists one entry per CDR3 protein. The sample lists 500,000 or so distinct CDR3 sequences; around 15% were seen once. A further study also used this sample, focusing on T cells in Graves' hyperthyroidism and ophthalmopathy.

The sequences come from peripheral blood mononuclear cells (PBMCs), collected at new diagnosis, from a patient treated with antithyroid drugs. These TCRs come from a woman between 45 and 65 years old with Graves disease. CDR3s include the opening cysteine and the closing phenylalanine or tryptophan. The D gene is left open where the match is weak. The size of a clone is reported for some rows only, either as once, few or many, or as a class for expanded clones.

CDR3 protein	CDR3 DNA	V gene	D gene	J gene	clone size
CASSGWTEASGANVLTF	TGCGCCAGCAGTGGTTGGACAGAGGCTAGTGGGGCCAACGTCCTGACTTTC	TRBV10-2	NA	TRBJ2-6	many
CASSFVLAGGARDTQYF	TGTGCCAGCAGTTTCGTACTAGCGGGAGGGGCCCGAGATACGCAGTATTTT	TRBV28	TRBD2	TRBJ2-3	many
CASSLAGKDDGYTF	TGTGCCAGCAGCTTAGCGGGAAAAGACGATGGCTACACCTTC	TRBV7-8	NA	TRBJ1-2	NA
CASSFSGRNYEQYF	TGTGCCAGCAGTTTTTCGGGACGGAACTACGAGCAGTACTTC	TRBV28	NA	TRBJ2-7	many
CATIGGGRSSYNEQFF	TGTGCCACCATCGGGGGGGGCCGATCATCCTACAATGAGCAGTTCTTC	TRBV6-2/TRBV6-3	TRBD2	TRBJ2-1	many
CASSPLPRAGANVLTF	TGTGCCAGCAGTCCCCTCCCACGGGCTGGGGCCAACGTCCTGACTTTC	TRBV14	NA	TRBJ2-6	few
CASIRRQPQHF	TGTGCCAGTATTAGGCGTCAGCCCCAGCATTTT	TRBV19	NA	TRBJ1-5	NA
CASMELNTGELFF	TGCGCCAGCATGGAATTGAACACCGGGGAGCTGTTTTTT	TRBV10-1	NA	TRBJ2-2	NA
CAVRGEVDTQYF	TGTGCCGTCCGGGGGGAGGTGGATACGCAGTATTTT	TRBV7-9	TRBD2	TRBJ2-3	many
CAWSADSSSYEQYF	TGTGCCTGGAGTGCGGACTCGAGCTCCTACGAGCAGTACTTC	TRBV30	NA	TRBJ2-7	NA
CASSLTGDLNGQFF	TGTGCCAGCAGTTTGACAGGAGACCTCAATGGGCAGTTCTTC	TRBV12-3/TRBV12-4	NA	TRBJ2-1	NA
CASSLGNTQGKGYYEQYF	TGTGCCAGCAGCTTAGGAAATACCCAGGGTAAAGGTTACTACGAGCAGTACTTC	TRBV13	NA	TRBJ2-7	few
CASSRIPVGNSPLHF	TGTGCCAGCAGCCGAATCCCGGTCGGAAATTCACCCCTCCACTTT	TRBV14	NA	TRBJ1-6	NA
CASSQDPNPNTGELFF	TGCGCCAGCAGCCAAGATCCTAACCCGAACACCGGGGAGCTGTTTTTT	TRBV4-1	NA	TRBJ2-2	few
CASSKTSGSSISGELFF	TGTGCCAGCAGCAAGACTAGCGGGAGTAGCATTTCCGGGGAGCTGTTTTTT	TRBV9	TRBD2	TRBJ2-2	NA
CASSLDRVEQFF	TGTGCCAGCAGTCTCGACAGGGTTGAGCAGTTCTTC	TRBV28	TRBD1	TRBJ2-1	many
CASSIGIAGSTDTQYF	TGTGCCAGTAGTATTGGAATAGCGGGAAGTACAGATACGCAGTATTTT	TRBV19	TRBD2	TRBJ2-3	few
CASSRYTSGSSSEQFF	TGTGCCAGCTCTCGGTACACTAGCGGGAGTTCTAGTGAGCAGTTCTTC	TRBV18	TRBD2	TRBJ2-1	NA
CASSPRTKTGAIQETQYF	TGTGCCAGCAGCCCAAGAACTAAGACAGGGGCGATACAAGAGACCCAGTACTTC	TRBV11-2	TRBD1	TRBJ2-5	many
CASSTWTGDSTDTQYF	TGTGCCAGCAGTACCTGGACAGGAGACAGCACAGATACGCAGTATTTT	TRBV28	TRBD1	TRBJ2-3	many
CASSSGQSGQTQYF	TGTGCCAGCAGTTCCGGACAATCGGGTCAGACCCAGTACTTC	TRBV28	NA	TRBJ2-5	many
CASSYQRDSSRGGYTF	TGTGCCAGCAGTTACCAACGCGACAGCTCTCGGGGTGGCTACACCTTC	TRBV6-5	NA	TRBJ1-2	many
CAISRQGNQPQHF	TGTGCCATCAGTAGACAGGGGAATCAGCCCCAGCATTTT	TRBV10-3	TRBD1	TRBJ1-5	NA
CASSLAGQEYNEQFF	TGCGCCAGCAGCTTGGCCGGACAGGAGTACAATGAGCAGTTCTTC	TRBV5-1	TRBD1	TRBJ2-1	many
CASSATGTGHYEQYF	TGTGCCAGTAGTGCCACCGGGACAGGGCACTACGAGCAGTACTTC	TRBV19	TRBD1	TRBJ2-7	many
CASRVSGLFYNEQFF	TGTGCCAGCCGGGTTTCAGGCTTATTTTACAATGAGCAGTTCTTC	TRBV2	NA	TRBJ2-1	many
CASSPKKKTSGSSYNEQFF	TGTGCCAGCAGCCCTAAAAAGAAGACTAGCGGTAGCTCCTACAATGAGCAGTTCTTC	TRBV7-2	TRBD2	TRBJ2-1	few
CASSLGGSFADTQYF	TGCGCCAGCAGCTTGGGCGGGAGTTTTGCAGATACGCAGTATTTT	TRBV5-1	TRBD2	TRBJ2-3	many
CASSFGSGNTIYF	TGTGCCAGCAGCTTCGGGTCTGGAAACACCATATATTTT	TRBV11-2	NA	TRBJ1-3	few
CASHMWGANYNEQFF	TGTGCCAGCCACATGTGGGGGGCCAACTACAATGAGCAGTTCTTC	TRBV19	NA	TRBJ2-1	NA
CSAGAGSNSYEQYF	TGCAGTGCAGGGGCCGGGAGCAACTCCTACGAGCAGTACTTC	TRBV20-1	NA	TRBJ2-7	many
CASSLAGQGNEQFF	TGTGCCAGCAGCTTAGCCGGACAGGGCAATGAGCAGTTCTTC	TRBV7-9	TRBD1	TRBJ2-1	many
CASSLEASDTQYF	TGTGCCAGCAGCTTGGAGGCGTCAGATACGCAGTATTTT	TRBV5-4	NA	TRBJ2-3	NA
CASSSTGVSGFF	TGTGCCAGCAGCTCCACAGGGGTGAGCGGGTTCTTC	TRBV7-9	TRBD1	TRBJ2-1	few
CASSLSGENTEAFF	TGCGCCAGCAGCTTGTCGGGGGAGAACACTGAAGCTTTCTTT	TRBV5-1	NA	TRBJ1-1	many
CASSSGDSSYEQYF	TGTGCCAGCAGCTCCGGGGACAGCTCCTACGAGCAGTACTTC	TRBV5-4	TRBD1	TRBJ2-7	NA
CSARDRVGTSDEQYF	TGCAGTGCTAGAGATCGAGTAGGAACCTCTGACGAGCAGTACTTC	TRBV20-1	NA	TRBJ2-7	many
CASSLFGTRTEAFF	TGTGCCAGCAGCTTATTCGGGACTCGGACTGAAGCTTTCTTT	TRBV7-9	NA	TRBJ1-1	few
CAIDGNYGYTF	TGTGCCATCGACGGAAACTATGGCTACACCTTC	TRBV28	NA	TRBJ1-2	many
CASSQDLSVSGRSGTDTQYF	TGTGCCAGCAGCCAAGATCTTTCTGTATCCGGGAGGTCAGGCACAGATACGCAGTATTTT	TRBV3-1	TRBD2	TRBJ2-3	few
CSVAHRDTGELFF	TGCAGCGTGGCCCACAGGGATACCGGGGAGCTGTTTTTT	TRBV29-1	NA	TRBJ2-2	many
CASSLAPGGSWDEQYF	TGTGCCAGCAGCTTAGCCCCCGGGGGATCGTGGGACGAGCAGTACTTC	TRBV11-2	NA	TRBJ2-7	many
CASSVPGFQPQHF	TGTGCCAGCAGTGTGCCAGGGTTTCAGCCCCAGCATTTT	TRBV2	NA	TRBJ1-5	many
CASSLNGASSYNEQFF	TGTGCCAGCAGCCTTAACGGGGCGTCCTCCTACAATGAGCAGTTCTTC	TRBV7-3	NA	TRBJ2-1	many
CATSRPGQGYNTQYF	TGTGCCACCAGTCGCCCGGGACAGGGCTATAATACGCAGTATTTT	TRBV24-1	TRBD1	TRBJ2-3	NA
CSARGTSDRETQYF	TGCAGTGCTAGGGGGACTAGCGACCGAGAGACCCAGTACTTC	TRBV20-1	TRBD2	TRBJ2-5	NA
CASRRAGAQETQYF	TGTGCCAGCAGGAGAGCAGGGGCCCAAGAGACCCAGTACTTC	TRBV27	NA	TRBJ2-5	NA
CASSDFLAGNTGELFF	TGTGCCAGCAGTGATTTTCTAGCGGGTAACACCGGGGAGCTGTTTTTT	TRBV6-1	TRBD2	TRBJ2-2	many
CASTPRKERTEAFF	TGTGCCAGCACCCCCAGGAAGGAGAGAACTGAAGCTTTCTTT	TRBV28	NA	TRBJ1-1	many
CASSFFPLPDYSNQPQHF	TGTGCCAGCAGTTTCTTTCCCCTGCCGGACTATAGCAATCAGCCCCAGCATTTT	TRBV12-3/TRBV12-4	NA	TRBJ1-5	many
CASRKLAAPYEQYF	TGTGCCAGCAGAAAACTAGCGGCGCCCTACGAGCAGTACTTC	TRBV7-9	TRBD2	TRBJ2-7	many
CASSFGRRAYEQYF	TGTGCCAGCAGTTTTGGGCGGAGGGCCTACGAGCAGTACTTC	TRBV27	NA	TRBJ2-7	many
CASSLAGQTTDTQYF	TGTGCCAGCAGCTTAGCGGGACAGACCACAGATACGCAGTATTTT	TRBV7-9	TRBD1	TRBJ2-3	NA
CSVEGTSKNIQYF	TGCAGCGTTGAAGGAACTTCCAAAAACATTCAGTACTTC	TRBV29-1	NA	TRBJ2-4	few
CASSQDRSTYEQYF	TGCGCCAGCAGCCAAGACAGGTCTACCTACGAGCAGTACTTC	TRBV4-1	NA	TRBJ2-7	NA
CASSGPPQGSEKLFF	TGTGCCAGCAGCGGACCCCCGCAGGGCTCGGAAAAACTGTTTTTT	TRBV9	NA	TRBJ1-4	few
CATSPRIGEQFF	TGTGCCACCTCACCTCGGATTGGGGAGCAGTTCTTC	TRBV7-9	NA	TRBJ2-1	many
CASLRRGQGTQYF	TGTGCCAGCCTACGACGCGGTCAAGGGACCCAGTACTTC	TRBV2	NA	TRBJ2-5	many
CASSRGLAAQETQYF	TGTGCCAGCAGCCGGGGACTAGCAGCACAAGAGACCCAGTACTTC	TRBV11-2	TRBD2	TRBJ2-5	many
CASRNTGGGTEAFF	TGTGCCAGCAGGAACACAGGGGGGGGCACTGAAGCTTTCTTT	TRBV27	TRBD1	TRBJ1-1	few